This TCR beta chain was recorded in a study of cytomegalovirus exposure and HLA in healthy donors. Study in general: A prior analysis found around 110 million unique TCR beta sequences from approximately 190 million T cells. General observations from the study: Sequencing artifact likely explains a cluster of highly shared sequence variants.

A word on this clone: Its antigen is undetermined.

PCR primers comprised 60 Vbeta and 13 Jbeta primers. Original data processing: Later analysis identified 65 million to 80 million unique TCR beta chains, about 10 million shared. Profiling relied on immunoSEQ multiplex PCR, and the TCRdb table lists in-frame clones only, not all of them. That table furnishes V, J and clone size, whereas the DNA furnished D and trimming. Of over 65,000 clones listed, around 73% are singletons. V was pared by 5 bases and J by 8 bases, with 18 bases between. CDR3 length: 14 amino acids. Germline CDR1 and CDR2: SGHAT and FQNNGV. The sequencing sample was made of PBMCs. The chain couples TRBV11-2 to TRBJ1-2, with a tentative D call TRBD1 (6 bases). The sequence was collected from a man between 45 and 60 years old in good health and CMV-seronegative. The CDR3 is CASSPRRGAEGYTF. DNA of the CDR3: TGTGCCAGCAGCCCACGACGGGGGGCCGAGGGCTACACCTTC.